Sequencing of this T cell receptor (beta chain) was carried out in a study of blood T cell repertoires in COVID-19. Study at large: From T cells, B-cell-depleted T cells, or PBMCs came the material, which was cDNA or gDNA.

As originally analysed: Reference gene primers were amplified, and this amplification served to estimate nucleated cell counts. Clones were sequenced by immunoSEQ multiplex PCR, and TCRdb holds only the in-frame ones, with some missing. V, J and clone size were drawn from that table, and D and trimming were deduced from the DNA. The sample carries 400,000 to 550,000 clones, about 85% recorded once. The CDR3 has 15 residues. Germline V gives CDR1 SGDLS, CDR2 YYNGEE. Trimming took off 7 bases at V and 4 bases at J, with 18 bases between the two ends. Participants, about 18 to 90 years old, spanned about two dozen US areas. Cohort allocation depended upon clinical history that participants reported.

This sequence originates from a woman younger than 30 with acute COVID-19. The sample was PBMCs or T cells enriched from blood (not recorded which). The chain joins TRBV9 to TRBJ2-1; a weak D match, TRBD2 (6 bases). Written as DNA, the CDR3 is TGTGCCAGCGGGGGTACCGGGAGTTTTTACAATGAGCAGTTCTTC. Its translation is CASGGTGSFYNEQFF.